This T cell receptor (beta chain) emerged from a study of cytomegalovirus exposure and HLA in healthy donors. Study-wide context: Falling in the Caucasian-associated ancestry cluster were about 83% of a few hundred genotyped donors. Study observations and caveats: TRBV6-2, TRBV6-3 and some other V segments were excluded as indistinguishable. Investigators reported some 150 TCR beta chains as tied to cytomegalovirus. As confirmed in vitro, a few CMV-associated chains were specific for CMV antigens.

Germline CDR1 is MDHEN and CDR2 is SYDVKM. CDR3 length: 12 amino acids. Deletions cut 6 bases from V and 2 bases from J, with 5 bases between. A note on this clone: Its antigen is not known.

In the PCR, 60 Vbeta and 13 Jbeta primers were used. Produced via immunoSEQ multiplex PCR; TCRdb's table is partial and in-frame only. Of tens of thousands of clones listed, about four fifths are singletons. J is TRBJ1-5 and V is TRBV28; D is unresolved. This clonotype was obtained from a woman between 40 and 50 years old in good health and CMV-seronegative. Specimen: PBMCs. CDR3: CASRSGNQPQHF. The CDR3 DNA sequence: TGTGCCAGCAGGTCAGGCAATCAGCCCCAGCATTTT.